A selection of T cell receptor beta chains follows, all from one sample in a study of chemoradiotherapy in HPV16-positive cancers. Here immunoSEQ multiplex PCR was the method, and the copy in TCRdb shows in-frame clones only, minus some. The sample shows about 15,000 clones, approximately 80% of them seen only once. The material was obtained from a patient who underwent chemoradiotherapy. The receptors originated from a human donor with HPV-associated anogenital cancer. Each CDR3 is given with its conserved first and last residue. A clone size is listed for some rows: how often the clone was seen (once, few, many), or a class if it is expanded.

CASSMDFTGELFF,-,TRBV28,TRBJ2-2
CASSFLGTGEQYF,few,TRBV5-4,TRBJ2-7
CASSFRGPVYEQYF,few,TRBV27,TRBJ2-7
CASSQQGAYAGELFF,few,TRBV5-6,TRBJ2-2
CASSKDRVGQPQHF,-,TRBV28,TRBJ1-5
CASRDSPNTGELFF,few,TRBV7-3,TRBJ2-2
CASSPDGNTEAFF,-,TRBV5-1,TRBJ1-1
CASSPGQMDPLHF,-,TRBV7-9,TRBJ1-6
CASSRDSASYEQYF,few,TRBV4-2,TRBJ2-7
CASRIERGSDTQYF,-,TRBV2,TRBJ2-3
CASSLANEQYF,once,TRBV7-8,TRBJ2-7
CAWGDWTGEETQYF,-,TRBV30,TRBJ2-5
CASSRGEYGYTF,-,TRBV28,TRBJ1-2
CASSIIRIGGNQPQHF,once,TRBV19,TRBJ1-5
CASSSTDRISSTDTQYF,-,TRBV7-6,TRBJ2-3
CASSFRGYGYTF,-,TRBV6-5,TRBJ1-2
CASRKDRYNEQFF,-,TRBV6-6,TRBJ2-1
CASSSLPQVNYEQYF,-,TRBV2,TRBJ2-7
CATSPPSGYNSPLHF,-,TRBV15,TRBJ1-6
CASSFRYNSPLHF,-,TRBV6-5,TRBJ1-6
CASSLNTGKETQYF,few,TRBV7-6,TRBJ2-5
CATARQIPYEQYF,-,TRBV2,TRBJ2-7
CASSSSSYEQYF,-,TRBV7-6,TRBJ2-7
CASSLSLVTEAFF,-,TRBV7-3,TRBJ1-1
CAWSRDSGSSYNEQFF,-,TRBV30,TRBJ2-1
CATSRGRGGARGSGEKLFF,-,TRBV15,TRBJ1-4
CASSHSGGTYTEAFF,-,TRBV19,TRBJ1-1
CAISAAVNQPQHF,-,TRBV10-3,TRBJ1-5
CASSWRGEQYF,-,TRBV27,TRBJ2-7
CASSRSGGADEQFF,-,TRBV5-4,TRBJ2-1
CASSFSTGGELFF,-,TRBV7-3,TRBJ2-2
CASSLSGGAADTQYF,few,TRBV7-8,TRBJ2-3
CASSRGGVNLETQYF,-,TRBV18,TRBJ2-5
CASSSTGFAYGYTF,-,TRBV7-9,TRBJ1-2
CASRAPSSYGYTF,-,TRBV27,TRBJ1-2
CASSQASGGALFDYNEQFF,-,TRBV5-1,TRBJ2-1
CASSGPDGELIFGPYGYTF,-,TRBV6-1,TRBJ1-2
CASSLGWAGGDVYEQYF,-,TRBV5-5,TRBJ2-7
CAWSGPLRGAASGELFF,-,TRBV30,TRBJ2-2
CASTIRWEVEKLFF,once,TRBV19,TRBJ1-4
CASSVSTGNTEAFF,-,TRBV6-4,TRBJ1-1
CASSPPTYRETQYF,-,TRBV18,TRBJ2-5